These 8 T cell receptor beta chains originate from one sample sequenced in a study of blood T cells in healthy people across ages. A sample-barcoded 5' primer and a J-beta primer mix were used in a second PCR of roughly 7 to 11 cycles. TCRdb reprocessed the 5' RACE reads with MiXCR, giving one entry per CDR3 protein. Counted here are hundreds of thousands of distinct CDR3 sequences, around 21% occurring once; the ten biggest clones make up around 3.4%. Sequences were obtained from blood. The receptors here all came from a man between 70 and 80 years old in good health.

The sample holds many counts of this clonotype. V gene TRBV6-1 combines with J gene TRBJ2-5, with 11 bases matching TRBD2. The J call may be faulty, since TRBJ2-7 better matches the DNA end. CDR3 length: 14 amino acids. The germline gives CDR1 MNHNS, CDR2 SASEGT. Here the CDR3 DNA reads TGTGCCAGCGAGGAACTAGCGGGAGTCTACGAGCAGTACTTC. It specifies CASEELAGVYEQYF.

This clonotype turned up a few times. The genes are TRBV5-1 and TRBJ2-5; 10 bases align to TRBD2. Germline CDR1 reads SGHRS; CDR2 reads YFSETQ. The CDR3 is made up of 16 amino acids. The ends lost 4 bases at V and 2 bases at J; junction bases unmatched: 8. As DNA, the CDR3 is TGCGCCAGCAGCCGCCGCGCTAGCGGGGGACAAGAGACCCAGTACTTC. Its translation is CASSRRASGGQETQYF.

The chain recombines TRBV7-2 with TRBJ2-3; D gene unclear. In germline, CDR1 is SGHTA, CDR2 FQGNSA. The CDR3 runs 15 residues. V dropped 5 bases and J dropped 1 base, with 13 bases sitting between them. CDR3 in DNA: TGTGCCAGCAGCCTCTCCCCGCTTCGCACAGATACGCAGTATTTT. Encoded protein: CASSLSPLRTDTQYF.

This clonotype was recorded a few times. CDR3 in amino acids: CASSQEGGAKNIQYF. CDR3 bases: TGCGCCAGCAGCCAAGAGGGAGGAGCCAAAAACATTCAGTACTTC. The V and J genes are TRBV4-1 and TRBJ2-4, with D possibly being TRBD2 (6 bases). Trimming stripped 0 bases from V and 0 bases from J, with 6 bases between. The CDR3 is made up of 15 amino acids. Germline V gene sequence: CDR1 MGHRA, CDR2 YSYEKL.

This chain uses TRBV29-1 with TRBJ2-1; weak D call: TRBD2 (5 bases). The CDR3 loop spans 15 amino acids. The V end lost 4 bases, the J end lost 2 bases, and 15 bases lay between the germline ends. Per the germline V gene, CDR1 is SQVTM and CDR2 is ANQGSEA. CDR3 region: CSVGLGLATYNEQFF. The CDR3 DNA reads as TGCAGCGTTGGATTAGGTCTAGCCACCTACAATGAGCAGTTCTTC.

This chain links TRBV7-9 with TRBJ2-1; D is uncertain. V was shortened by 6 bases and J by 5 bases, with 11 bases between the two germline ends. CDR1 is SEHNR and CDR2 is FQNEAQ in the germline V gene (reference sequence). This CDR3 region has 13 residues. This CDR3 reads CASRTNGNNEQFF. CDR3 nucleotide sequence: TGTGCCAGCAGAACAAACGGAAACAATGAGCAGTTCTTC.

This clonotype was counted only a few times. The CDR3 sequence is CASSPGEGHIQYF. CDR3 in DNA: TGTGCCAGCAGTCCGGGCGAGGGGCACATTCAGTACTTC. The chain combines TRBV6-5 with TRBJ2-4; D is tentatively TRBD1 or TRBD2 (5 bases each). Trimming removed 5 bases at V and 8 bases at J, with 13 bases between. This CDR3 has 13 amino acids. Germline CDR1 reads MNHEY; CDR2 reads SVGAGI.

This clonotype has only a few counts. The chain couples TRBV20-1 to TRBJ2-2, with 7 bases matching TRBD1. The V gene end was trimmed by 2 bases and the J gene end by 4 bases; junction bases not matched to a gene: 4. Germline assignment: CDR1 DFQATT and CDR2 SNEGSKA (reference sequence). The CDR3 has 14 residues. CDR3 loop: CSARKGAATGELFF. CDR3 sequence (DNA): TGCAGTGCTAGAAAGGGGGCGGCCACCGGGGAGCTGTTTTTT.